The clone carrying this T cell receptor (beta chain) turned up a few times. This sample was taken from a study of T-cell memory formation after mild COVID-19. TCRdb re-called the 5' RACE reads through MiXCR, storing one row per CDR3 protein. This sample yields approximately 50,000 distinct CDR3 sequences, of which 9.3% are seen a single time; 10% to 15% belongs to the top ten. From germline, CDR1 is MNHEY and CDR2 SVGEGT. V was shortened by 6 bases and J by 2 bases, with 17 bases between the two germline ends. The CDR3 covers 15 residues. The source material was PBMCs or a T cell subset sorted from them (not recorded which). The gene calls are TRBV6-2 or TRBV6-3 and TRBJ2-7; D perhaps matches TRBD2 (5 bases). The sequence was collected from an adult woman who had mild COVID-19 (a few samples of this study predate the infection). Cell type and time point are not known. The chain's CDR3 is CASRSGGSDAYEQYF. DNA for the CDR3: TGTGCCAGCAGGAGTGGTGGGAGTGATGCCTACGAGCAGTACTTC.